This entry lists 9 T cell receptor beta chains sequenced from one sample in a study of glioma-infiltrating T cells. Amplification of TCR alpha and beta CDR3 regions from RNA used iRepertoire nested multiplex PCR. TCRdb passed the multiplex PCR reads through MiXCR, listing each CDR3 protein once. The top ten hold roughly a fifth of the sample, which has around 140,000 distinct CDR3 sequences, around 42% seen once. Sequencing was done on a sample of glioma tissue, nonneoplastic brain tissue, or PBMCs (not recorded which). These receptors all come from a human donor with low-grade glioma or glioblastoma, undergoing nonglioma brain surgery, or in good health (not recorded which).

This clonotype showed up just a few times. The chain employs TRBV27 and TRBJ2-1; 7 nucleotides align to TRBD2. J was trimmed by 7 bases and V by 2 bases; bases with no gene match: 5. Germline-derived CDR1 and CDR2 are MNHEY and SMNVEV (reference sequence). This CDR3 has 14 residues. The CDR3 is CASSLAGEVNEQFF. As DNA, the CDR3 is TGTGCCAGCAGTTTAGCGGGAGAGGTTAATGAGCAGTTCTTC.

The chain uses TRBV20-1 and TRBJ1-2; 12 bases fit TRBD1. Trimming cost V 6 bases and J 4 bases; bases outside gene matches: 9. This CDR3 is built from 15 residues. Germline lookup yields CDR1 DFQATT and CDR2 SNEGSKA (reference sequence). For the CDR3, the DNA is TGCAGTGCGCACGCCGGGACAGGGGGCGCCTATGGCTACACCTTC. Translated, it gives CSAHAGTGGAYGYTF.

The chain recombines TRBV5-1 with TRBJ2-3; the match to TRBD1 covers 9 bases. V lost 0 bases and J lost 4; bases outside the gene matches: 6. The CDR3 covers 16 residues. From germline, CDR1 is SGHRS and CDR2 YFSETQ. The CDR3 DNA sequence: TGCGCCAGCAGCTTGGCCCGGACAGGGGTTCCAGATACGCAGTATTTT. This sequence encodes CASSLARTGVPDTQYF.

V usage is TRBV15 and J usage is TRBJ2-1, with D perhaps matching TRBD2 (5 bases). Trimming shortened V by 3 bases and J by 6 bases, and 15 bases separated the two germline ends. The CDR3 consists of 15 residues. From germline, CDR1 is LNHNV and CDR2 YYDKDF (reference sequence). The DNA for the CDR3 is TGTGCCACCAGCAGCGTCTCCCGGGGTCTCAATGAGCAGTTCTTC. This codes for CATSSVSRGLNEQFF. Drawing the rest from reference TRBV15 and TRBJ2-1, the complete variable domain is DAMVIQNPRYQVTQFGKPVTLSCSQTLNHNVMYWYQQKSSQAPKLLFHYYDKDFNNEADTPDNFQSRRPNTSFCFLDIRSPGLGDTAMYLCATSSVSRGLNEQFFGPGTRLTVL.

This clonotype has a count of ten or more. V usage is TRBV6-2 or TRBV6-3 and J usage is TRBJ2-1, with D maybe TRBD2 (5 bases). This CDR3 has 13 residues. Germline lookup yields CDR1 MNHEY and CDR2 SVGEGT. V shed 2 bases and J shed 6 bases, with 8 bases lying between them. The CDR3 here is CASSYERTNEQFF. As DNA, the CDR3 is TGTGCCAGCAGTTACGAGCGGACCAATGAGCAGTTCTTC.

This clonotype appeared a few times. This chain links TRBV18 with TRBJ2-7; the match to TRBD1 covers 7 bases. Germline-derived CDR1 and CDR2 are KGHSH and LQKENI. The J segment lost 2 bases and the V segment lost 6 bases, leaving 7 bases of the junction unmatched. The length of the CDR3 is 14 residues. CDR3 region: CASSTGTVPYEQYF. The CDR3 region has the DNA TGTGCCAGCTCTACCGGGACAGTACCCTACGAGCAGTACTTC.

This clonotype appeared a few times. The V gene is TRBV12-3 or TRBV12-4, the J gene TRBJ2-2; the match to TRBD2 covers 9 bases. This CDR3 region has 15 residues. J was trimmed by 7 bases and V by 7 bases; bases with no gene match: 10. The CDR3 DNA reads as TGTGCCAGCACCCCCATGGTAGCGGGAGTCGGGGAGCTGTTTTTT. Translated, it gives CASTPMVAGVGELFF.

A note on this clonotype: This may come from a read error, since a much larger clone is one base off. V is TRBV6-1 and J is TRBJ1-1; 8 bases map to TRBD1. The CDR3 has 13 amino acids. Germline loops: CDR1 MNHNS, CDR2 SASEGT. The CDR3 DNA follows: TGTGCCAGCAGTGTTGACAGGGGCACTGAAGCTTTATTT. Its protein product is CASSVDRGTEALF.

This clonotype was seen repeatedly, ten times or more. The V gene is TRBV2, the J gene TRBJ1-1; D is uncertain. Germline V CDR1 and CDR2: SNHLY, FYNNEI. The CDR3 extends over 13 amino acids. Trimming pared 6 bases from V and 1 base from J, leaving 9 bases between. The CDR3 nucleotides are TGTGCCAGCAGAAAAGGGTCGAACACTGAAGCTTTCTTT. This gives the protein CASRKGSNTEAFF.